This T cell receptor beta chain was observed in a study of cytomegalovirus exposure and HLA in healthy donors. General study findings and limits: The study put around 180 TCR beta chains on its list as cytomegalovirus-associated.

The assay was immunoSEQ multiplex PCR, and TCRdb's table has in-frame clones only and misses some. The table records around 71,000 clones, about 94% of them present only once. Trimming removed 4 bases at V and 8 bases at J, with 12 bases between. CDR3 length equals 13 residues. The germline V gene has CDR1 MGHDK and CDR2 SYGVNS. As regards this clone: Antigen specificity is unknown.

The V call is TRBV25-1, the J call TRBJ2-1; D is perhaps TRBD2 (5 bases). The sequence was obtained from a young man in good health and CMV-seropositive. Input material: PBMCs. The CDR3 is CASSGTRRDEQFF. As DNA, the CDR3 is TGTGCCAGCAGTGGGACTCGGCGCGATGAGCAGTTCTTC. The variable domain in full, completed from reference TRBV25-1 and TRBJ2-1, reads EADIYQTPRYLVIGTGKKITLECSQTMGHDKMYWYQQDPGMELHLIHYSYGVNSTEKGDLSSESTVSRIRTEHFPLTLESARPSHTSQYLCASSGTRRDEQFFGPGTRLTVL.